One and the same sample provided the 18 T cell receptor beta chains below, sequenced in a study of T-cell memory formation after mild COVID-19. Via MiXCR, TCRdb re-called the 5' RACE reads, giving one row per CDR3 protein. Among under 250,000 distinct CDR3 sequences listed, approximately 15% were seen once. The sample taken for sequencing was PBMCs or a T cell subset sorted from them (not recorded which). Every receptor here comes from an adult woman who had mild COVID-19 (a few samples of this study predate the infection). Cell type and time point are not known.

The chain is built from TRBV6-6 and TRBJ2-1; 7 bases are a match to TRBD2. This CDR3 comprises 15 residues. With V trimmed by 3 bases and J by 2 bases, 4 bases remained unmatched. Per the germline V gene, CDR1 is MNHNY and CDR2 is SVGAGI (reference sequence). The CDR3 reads CASSYWEGPYNEQFF. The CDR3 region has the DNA TGTGCCAGCAGTTATTGGGAGGGGCCCTACAATGAGCAGTTCTTC.

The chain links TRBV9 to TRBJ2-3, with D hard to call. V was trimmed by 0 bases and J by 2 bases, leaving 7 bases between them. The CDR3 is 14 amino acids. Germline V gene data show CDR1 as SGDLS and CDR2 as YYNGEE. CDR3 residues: CASSVDRATDTQYF. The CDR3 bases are TGTGCCAGCAGCGTAGATCGGGCCACAGATACGCAGTATTTT.

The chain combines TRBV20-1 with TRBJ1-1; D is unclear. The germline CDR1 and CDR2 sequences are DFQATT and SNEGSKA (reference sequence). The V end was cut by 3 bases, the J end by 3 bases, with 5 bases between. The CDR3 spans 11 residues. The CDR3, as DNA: TGCAGTGCTAGGGATCACACTGAAGCTTTCTTT. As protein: CSARDHTEAFF.

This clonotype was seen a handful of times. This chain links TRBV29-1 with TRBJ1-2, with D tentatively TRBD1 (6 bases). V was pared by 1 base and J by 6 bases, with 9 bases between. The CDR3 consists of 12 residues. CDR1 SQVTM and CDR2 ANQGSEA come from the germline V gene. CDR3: CSVEGGGNGYTF. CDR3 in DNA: TGCAGCGTTGAAGGAGGGGGGAATGGCTACACCTTC.

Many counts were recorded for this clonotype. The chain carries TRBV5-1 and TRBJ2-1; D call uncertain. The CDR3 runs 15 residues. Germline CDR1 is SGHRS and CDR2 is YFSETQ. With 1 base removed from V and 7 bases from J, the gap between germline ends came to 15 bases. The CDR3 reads CASSLSEQLVNEQFF. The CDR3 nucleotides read TGCGCCAGCAGCTTGTCCGAACAGTTGGTGAATGAGCAGTTCTTC.

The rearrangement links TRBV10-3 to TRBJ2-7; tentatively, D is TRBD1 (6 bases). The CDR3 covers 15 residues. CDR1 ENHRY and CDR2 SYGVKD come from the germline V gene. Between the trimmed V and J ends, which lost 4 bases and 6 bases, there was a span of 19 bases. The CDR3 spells CAISGSQGLVGEQYF. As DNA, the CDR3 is TGTGCCATCAGTGGAAGTCAGGGGCTAGTAGGCGAGCAGTACTTC.

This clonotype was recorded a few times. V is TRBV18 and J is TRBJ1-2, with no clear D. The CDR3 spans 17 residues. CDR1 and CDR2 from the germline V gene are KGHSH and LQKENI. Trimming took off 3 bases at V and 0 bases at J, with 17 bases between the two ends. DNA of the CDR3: TGTGCCAGCTCACCTGTCGAAATCCCAGATCCTAACTATGGCTACACCTTC. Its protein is CASSPVEIPDPNYGYTF.

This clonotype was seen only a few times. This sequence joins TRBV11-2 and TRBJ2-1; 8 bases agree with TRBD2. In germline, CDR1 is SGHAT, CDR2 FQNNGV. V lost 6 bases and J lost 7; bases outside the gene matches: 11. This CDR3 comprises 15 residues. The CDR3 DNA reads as TGTGCCAGCAGACCCCTAGCGGGCCGAGGGAATGAGCAGTTCTTC. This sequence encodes CASRPLAGRGNEQFF.

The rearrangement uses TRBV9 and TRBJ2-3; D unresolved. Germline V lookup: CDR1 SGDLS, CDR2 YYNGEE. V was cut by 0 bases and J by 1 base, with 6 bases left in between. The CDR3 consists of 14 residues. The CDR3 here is CASSVGVGTDTQYF. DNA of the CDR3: TGTGCCAGCAGCGTAGGGGTTGGCACAGATACGCAGTATTTT.

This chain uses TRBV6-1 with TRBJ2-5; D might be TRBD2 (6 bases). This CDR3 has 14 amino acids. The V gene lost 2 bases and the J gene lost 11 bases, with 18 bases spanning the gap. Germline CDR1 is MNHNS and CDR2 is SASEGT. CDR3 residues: CASSELGLGVWQYF. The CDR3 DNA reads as TGTGCCAGCAGTGAACTGGGACTGGGGGTCTGGCAGTACTTC.

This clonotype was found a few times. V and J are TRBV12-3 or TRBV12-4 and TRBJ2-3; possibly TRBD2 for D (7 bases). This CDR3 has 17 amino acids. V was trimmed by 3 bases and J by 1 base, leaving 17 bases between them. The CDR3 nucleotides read TGTGCCAGCAGTTTTAAGGCGGGGGCGAGGGGCACAGATACGCAGTATTTT. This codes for CASSFKAGARGTDTQYF.

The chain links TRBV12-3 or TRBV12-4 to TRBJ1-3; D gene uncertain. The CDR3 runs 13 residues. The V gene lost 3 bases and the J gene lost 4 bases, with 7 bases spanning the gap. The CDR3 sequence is CASSFVSGNTIYF. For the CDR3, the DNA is TGTGCCAGCAGTTTTGTCTCAGGAAACACCATATATTTT.

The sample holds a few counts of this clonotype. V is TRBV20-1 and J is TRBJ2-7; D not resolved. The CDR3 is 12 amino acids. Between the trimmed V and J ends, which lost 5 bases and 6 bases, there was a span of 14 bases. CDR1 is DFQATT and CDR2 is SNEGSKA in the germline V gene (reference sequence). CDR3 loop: CSADRPPGEQYF. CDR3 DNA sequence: TGCAGTGCTGACCGCCCCCCGGGCGAGCAGTACTTC.

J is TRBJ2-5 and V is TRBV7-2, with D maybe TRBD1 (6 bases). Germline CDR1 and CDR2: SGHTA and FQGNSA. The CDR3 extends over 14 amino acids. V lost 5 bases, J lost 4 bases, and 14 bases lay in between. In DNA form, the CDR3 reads TGTGCCAGCAGCCCGACAGGCCACGGAGAGACCCAGTACTTC. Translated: CASSPTGHGETQYF.

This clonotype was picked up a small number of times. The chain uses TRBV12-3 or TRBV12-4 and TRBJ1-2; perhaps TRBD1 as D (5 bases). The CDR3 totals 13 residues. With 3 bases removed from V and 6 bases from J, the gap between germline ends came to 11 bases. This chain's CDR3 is CASSFGAQDGYTF. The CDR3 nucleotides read TGTGCCAGCAGTTTCGGGGCGCAGGATGGCTACACCTTC.

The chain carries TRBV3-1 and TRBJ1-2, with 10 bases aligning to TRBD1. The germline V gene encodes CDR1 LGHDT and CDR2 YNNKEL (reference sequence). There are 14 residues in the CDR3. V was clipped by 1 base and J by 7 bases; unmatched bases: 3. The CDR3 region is CASSQGTGGLGYTF. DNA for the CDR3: TGTGCCAGCAGCCAAGGGACAGGGGGTCTTGGCTACACCTTC.

For the CDR3, the DNA is TGTGCCATCAATTCAGGGGCAGATACGCAGTATTTT. It translates to CAINSGADTQYF. The chain recombines TRBV10-3 with TRBJ2-3, with D possibly matching TRBD1 (6 bases). The V end lost 7 bases, the J end lost 4 bases, and 9 bases lay between the germline ends. The CDR3 is 12 amino acids. In germline, CDR1 is ENHRY, CDR2 SYGVKD.

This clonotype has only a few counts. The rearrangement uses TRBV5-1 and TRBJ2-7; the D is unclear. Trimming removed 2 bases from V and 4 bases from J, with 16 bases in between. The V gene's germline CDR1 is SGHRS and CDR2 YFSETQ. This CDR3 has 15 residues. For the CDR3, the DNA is TGCGCCAGCAGCTTAGACGGACGGGCCTGGTACGAGCAGTACTTC. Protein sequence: CASSLDGRAWYEQYF.